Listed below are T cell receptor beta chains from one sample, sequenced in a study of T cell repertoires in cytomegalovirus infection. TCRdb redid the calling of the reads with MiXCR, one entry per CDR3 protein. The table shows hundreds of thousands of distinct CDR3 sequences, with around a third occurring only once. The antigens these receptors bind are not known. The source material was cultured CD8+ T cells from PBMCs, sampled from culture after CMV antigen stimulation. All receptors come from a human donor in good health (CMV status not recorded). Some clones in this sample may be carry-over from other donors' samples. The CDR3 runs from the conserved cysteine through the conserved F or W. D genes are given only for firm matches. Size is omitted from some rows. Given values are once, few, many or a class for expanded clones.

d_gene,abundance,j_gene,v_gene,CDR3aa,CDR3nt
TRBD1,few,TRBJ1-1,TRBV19,CASSRNRGLNTEAFF,TGTGCCAGTAGTAGAAACAGGGGGCTGAACACTGAAGCTTTCTTT
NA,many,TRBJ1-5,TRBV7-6,CASSPDISSNQPQHF,TGTGCCAGCAGCCCCGACATTAGTAGCAATCAGCCCCAGCATTTT
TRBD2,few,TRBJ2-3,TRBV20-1,CSAPLTSGTIYTDTQYF,TGCAGTGCCCCTCTGACTAGCGGGACGATTTACACAGATACGCAGTATTTT
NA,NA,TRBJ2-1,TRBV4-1,CASSQESCPYNEQFF,TGCGCCAGCAGCCAAGAGTCCTGCCCCTACAATGAGCAGTTCTTC
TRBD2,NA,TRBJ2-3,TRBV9,CASSVEVGGSTDTQYF,TGTGCCAGCAGCGTAGAGGTCGGGGGGTCGACAGATACGCAGTATTTT
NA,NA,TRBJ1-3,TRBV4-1,CASSQVGISGNTIYF,TGCGCCAGCAGCCAAGTTGGGATCTCTGGAAACACCATATATTTT
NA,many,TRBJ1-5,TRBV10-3,CAVEGPFDQPQHF,TGTGCCGTGGAAGGACCCTTTGATCAGCCCCAGCATTTT
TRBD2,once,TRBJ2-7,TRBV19,CASSKTSRNEQYF,TGTGCCAGTAGTAAGACTAGCCGCAACGAGCAGTACTTC
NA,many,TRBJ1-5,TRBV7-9,CASSLVGGGQPQHF,TGTGCCAGCAGCTTAGTTGGTGGGGGCCAGCCCCAGCATTTT
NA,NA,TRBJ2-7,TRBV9,CASSVAVDEQYF,TGTGCCAGCAGCGTAGCTGTCGACGAGCAGTACTTC
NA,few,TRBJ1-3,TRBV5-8,CASRGPGNTIYF,TGTGCCAGCAGGGGTCCTGGAAACACCATATATTTT
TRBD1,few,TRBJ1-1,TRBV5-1,CASSLEQGLAFF,TGCGCCAGCAGCTTGGAACAGGGGCTAGCTTTCTTT
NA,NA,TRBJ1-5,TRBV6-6,CASTTGGTERPQHF,TGTGCCAGCACCACGGGGGGGACGGAGCGGCCCCAGCATTTT
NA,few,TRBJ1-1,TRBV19,CASSITSTNTEAFF,TGTGCCAGTAGTATAACTTCAACGAACACTGAAGCTTTCTTT
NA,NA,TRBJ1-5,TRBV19,CASTTRRERNQPQHF,TGTGCCAGTACCACCAGAAGGGAACGCAATCAGCCCCAGCATTTT
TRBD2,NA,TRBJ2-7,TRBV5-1,CASSPWREGPYEQYF,TGCGCCAGCAGCCCCTGGCGGGAGGGCCCCTACGAGCAGTACTTC
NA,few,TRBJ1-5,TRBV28,CASSLGRWQPQHF,TGTGCCAGCAGTTTAGGAAGGTGGCAGCCCCAGCATTTT
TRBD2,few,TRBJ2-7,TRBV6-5,CASSASSGGFSYEQYF,TGTGCCAGCAGTGCCTCTAGCGGGGGTTTCTCCTACGAGCAGTACTTC
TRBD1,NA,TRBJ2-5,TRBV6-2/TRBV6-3,CASSYGTANGETQYF,TGTGCCAGCAGTTACGGGACAGCGAACGGGGAGACCCAGTACTTC
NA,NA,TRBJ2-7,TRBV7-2,CASRDPPGIQGDEQYF,TGTGCCAGCAGAGATCCGCCGGGGATTCAGGGCGACGAGCAGTACTTC
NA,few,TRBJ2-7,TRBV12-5,CASGLPDLGQYF,TGTGCTAGTGGTCTTCCCGATTTGGGGCAGTACTTC
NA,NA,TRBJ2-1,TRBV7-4,CASSLIQGGMHEQFF,TGTGCCAGCAGCTTAATCCAGGGAGGAATGCATGAGCAGTTCTTC
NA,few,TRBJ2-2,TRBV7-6,CASSLRPAGNTGELFF,TGTGCCAGCAGCTTAAGGCCCGCAGGGAACACCGGGGAGCTGTTTTTT
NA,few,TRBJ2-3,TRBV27,CASSLSQRTWGTDTQYF,TGTGCCAGCAGTTTATCACAGCGCACCTGGGGCACAGATACGCAGTATTTT
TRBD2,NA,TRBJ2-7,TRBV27,CASSLTGGAHEQYF,TGTGCCAGCAGTTTAACGGGGGGGGCCCACGAGCAGTACTTC
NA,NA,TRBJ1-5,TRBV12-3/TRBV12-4,CASSLSQWDQPQHF,TGTGCCAGCAGTTTATCGCAGTGGGATCAGCCCCAGCATTTT
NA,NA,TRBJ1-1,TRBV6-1,CASSPPSLFNTEAFF,TGTGCCAGCAGTCCCCCCTCTCTATTTAACACTGAAGCTTTCTTT
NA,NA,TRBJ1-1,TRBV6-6,CASSHPEWTEAFF,TGTGCCAGCAGCCACCCTGAGTGGACTGAAGCTTTCTTT
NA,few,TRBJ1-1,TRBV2,CASREARARNTEAFF,TGTGCCAGCAGGGAGGCGAGGGCTCGGAACACTGAAGCTTTCTTT
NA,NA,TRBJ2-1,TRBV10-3,CAISESYNEQFF,TGTGCCATCAGTGAGTCGTACAATGAGCAGTTCTTC
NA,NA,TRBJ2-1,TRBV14,CASSQDWEILGGEQFF,TGTGCCAGCAGCCAGGACTGGGAAATCCTCGGTGGTGAGCAGTTCTTC